This TCR beta chain is from a study of CXCR3-negative and CXCR3-positive naive CD8 T cells. Study-wide context: Each library held about 1.5 +/- 0.3 million TRB reads, around 140 million in total.

Points on this clonotype: As yet, its antigen is unknown.

The libraries of TRB cDNA were prepared using 5' RACE with UMI labels. Using the 5' RACE reads, TCRdb records one entry per CDR3 protein without DNA. Found here are roughly 120,000 distinct CDR3 sequences; the top ten clones hold approximately 0.54%. Whole-study findings and limits: The study found more hydrophobic TRB CDR3s in CXCR3-positive naive cells than in CXCR3-negative naive cells. Diversity ran similarly high across both naive subsets but far lower in memory CD8+ cells. Most assays used freshly isolated PBMCs, as cryopreservation partially reduced CXCR3.

Naive CD8+ T cells showed CD45RO-CCR7+CD27+CD95-. CDR3 length: 15 residues. Germline CDR1 and CDR2: SQVTM and ANQGSEA. This TCR derives from a human donor in good health. Some clones in this sample may be carry-over from other donors' samples. The material sequenced was naive CXCR3+ CD8+ T cells from blood. Subset denoted: CD45RO-CCR7+CD27+CD95- naive CD8+ T cells expressing CXCR3 (TNR3+). This rearrangement joins TRBV29-1 to TRBJ1-1. The CDR3 sequence is CSVEVSDPMNTEAFF. The whole variable domain, remainder taken from reference TRBV29-1 and TRBJ1-1, is SAVISQKPSRDICQRGTSLTIQCQVDSQVTMMFWYRQQPGQSLTLIATANQGSEATYESGFVIDKFPISRPNLTFSTLTVSNMSPEDSSIYLCSVEVSDPMNTEAFFGQGTRLTVV.